The 8 T cell receptor beta chains in this list originate from one sample, sequenced in a study of T-cell reconstitution after alpha-beta-depleted transplantation in children. Unique molecular identifiers were incorporated during preparation of the TCRbeta library. From the PCR reads, TCRdb called clonotypes with MiXCR, one entry per CDR3 protein. The data show 700,000 to 850,000 distinct CDR3 sequences, approximately 15% seen once. The sample in question was PBMCs, mostly from graft donor cells, obtained 360 days after TCRalphabeta/CD19-depleted stem cell transplant. These receptors were obtained from a male patient younger than 18 who had a stem cell transplant for acute lymphoblastic leukemia, so the T cells may come from the graft donor.

The sample holds a few counts of this clonotype. The V and J genes are TRBV27 and TRBJ2-2, with D tentatively TRBD1 (7 bases). This CDR3 spans 14 amino acids. Germline V gene sequence: CDR1 MNHEY, CDR2 SMNVEV (reference sequence). Deletions cut 7 bases from V and 1 base from J, with 10 bases between. The CDR3 reads CASTQGGNTGELFF. The CDR3 region has the DNA TGTGCCAGCACCCAGGGGGGGAACACCGGGGAGCTGTTTTTT.

J is TRBJ2-6 and V is TRBV4-1, with D possibly being TRBD2 (6 bases). Per the germline V gene, CDR1 is MGHRA and CDR2 is YSYEKL. The V end lost 3 bases, the J end lost 0 bases, and 9 bases lay between the germline ends. The CDR3 length is 16 residues. The CDR3 protein is CASSHWEVSGANVLTF. CDR3 coding DNA: TGCGCCAGCAGCCATTGGGAGGTCTCTGGGGCCAACGTCCTGACTTTC.

There are many counts of this clonotype. The V call is TRBV29-1, the J call TRBJ2-1; D perhaps matches TRBD1 (5 bases). V shed 6 bases and J shed 5 bases, with 11 bases lying between them. The CDR3 sequence is 12 residues long. CDR1 is SQVTM, CDR2 ANQGSEA, per germline. The CDR3 region has the DNA TGCAGCGTCCCCACAGGACACAATGAGCAGTTCTTC. It yields the protein CSVPTGHNEQFF.

The genes are TRBV9 and TRBJ2-3, with TRBD2 matching over 9 bases. V dropped 2 bases and J dropped 1; count of bases not matched to a gene: 8. CDR1 and CDR2 from the germline V gene are SGDLS and YYNGEE. This CDR3 is 17 amino acids long. CDR3 bases: TGTGCCAGCAGCGTGAGACTAGCGGAGGCGGGCACAGATACGCAGTATTTT. It is translated as CASSVRLAEAGTDTQYF. Using reference TRBV9 and TRBJ2-3 for the parts outside the CDR3, the full variable domain is DSGVTQTPKHLITATGQRVTLRCSPRSGDLSVYWYQQSLDQGLQFLIQYYNGEERAKGNILERFSAQQFPDLHSELNLSSLELGDSALYFCASSVRLAEAGTDTQYFGPGTRLTVL.

The sample holds a few counts of this clonotype. The chain couples TRBV12-5 to TRBJ1-1; 7 nucleotides align to TRBD1. The CDR3 covers 16 residues. Looked up from germline, CDR1 is LGHNT and CDR2 is FRNRAP. Trimming cost V 2 bases and J 5 bases; bases outside gene matches: 11. The CDR3 region is CASGLILRGLLTEAFF. The CDR3, as DNA: TGTGCTAGTGGTTTGATTCTCAGGGGGTTGCTGACTGAAGCTTTCTTT.

This clonotype was picked up a small number of times. The CDR3 sequence is CSVASSRETQYF. Written as DNA, the CDR3 is TGCAGCGTTGCTTCTAGCAGAGAGACCCAGTACTTC. This chain links TRBV29-1 with TRBJ2-5; D possibly corresponds to TRBD2 (5 bases). Germline lookup yields CDR1 SQVTM and CDR2 ANQGSEA. The V end lost 4 bases, the J end lost 4 bases, and 10 bases lay between the germline ends. The CDR3 length is 12 residues. Full variable domain (remainder filled in from reference TRBV29-1 and TRBJ2-5): SAVISQKPSRDICQRGTSLTIQCQVDSQVTMMFWYRQQPGQSLTLIATANQGSEATYESGFVIDKFPISRPNLTFSTLTVSNMSPEDSSIYLCSVASSRETQYFGPGTRLLVL.

The chain couples TRBV19 to TRBJ1-1, with TRBD1 identical over 7 bases. CDR1 is LNHDA, CDR2 SQIVND, per germline (reference sequence). CDR3 length: 17 amino acids. V was clipped by 6 bases and J by 0 bases; unmatched bases: 13. Written as DNA, the CDR3 is TGTGCCAGTAGCCGCATCAACAGGGGAAGCGTGAACACTGAAGCTTTCTTT. This encodes CASSRINRGSVNTEAFF.

V is TRBV5-1 and J is TRBJ2-7; 8 bases agree with TRBD2. Germline V CDR1 and CDR2: SGHRS, YFSETQ. J lost 2 bases, V lost 4 bases, and 8 bases had no gene match. The CDR3 extends over 15 amino acids. The CDR3 sequence: CASSQLAGTTYEQYF. The CDR3 DNA sequence: TGCGCCAGCAGCCAATTAGCGGGAACTACCTACGAGCAGTACTTC.